The source of this T cell receptor (beta chain) is a study of blood T cells in healthy people across ages. Broader study findings: Age showed a roughly linear inverse relationship with TCR beta diversity per million T cells.

The length of the CDR3 is 13 residues. Looked up from germline, CDR1 is DFQATT and CDR2 is SNEGSKA (reference sequence). Combining a sample-barcoded 5' primer with a J-beta primer mix, a second PCR ran for 7 to 11 cycles. TCRdb called the 5' RACE reads again in MiXCR, with one record for every CDR3 protein. Of 1.5 million to 2 million distinct CDR3 sequences in the sample, 49% were seen once. Drawn from each donor were 9 to 10 milliliters of peripheral blood. Per-sample yields of isolated PBMCs were at least 6 million. Total RNA extracted from each sample amounted to at least 5 micrograms. Note on this clonotype: Its specificity is not known.

This sequence was found in a woman between 35 and 50 years old in good health. The material sequenced was blood. The gene calls are TRBV20-1 and TRBJ2-1; D perhaps matches TRBD2 (8 bases). The CDR3: CSGRGLTRNEQFF. CDR3 in DNA: TGCAGCGGGAGGGGGCTGACCAGGAATGAGCAGTTCTTC.